Listed here are 30 T cell receptor beta chains from one sample, sequenced in a study of blood T cells in healthy people across ages. PCR was performed a second time for 7 to 11 cycles using a sample-barcoded 5' primer and a J-beta primer mix. TCRdb re-called the 5' RACE reads with MiXCR, one entry per CDR3 protein. The sample records some 1,000,000 distinct CDR3 sequences, about 23% being singletons. The same sample was also used in a study of T cells of mothers and their children.

Input material: blood. All receptors come from a girl aged 2 to 10 in good health.

This clonotype was detected a few times. The chain employs TRBV7-9 and TRBJ1-6; TRBD1 matches at 10 bases. V lost 5 bases to trimming and J lost 8 bases; unmatched junction nucleotides: 9. Per the germline V gene, CDR1 is SEHNR and CDR2 is FQNEAQ (reference sequence). This CDR3 has 16 amino acids. The CDR3 DNA is TGTGCCAGCAGCCCTGTTGGGGACAGGGGAGATTCACCCCTCCACTTT. Amino acid sequence: CASSPVGDRGDSPLHF.

V is TRBV19 and J is TRBJ2-3, with D perhaps TRBD1 or TRBD2 (6 bases each). The germline gives CDR1 LNHDA, CDR2 SQIVND (reference sequence). The CDR3 length is 15 residues. V lost 1 base and J 6 bases, leaving 14 bases between the germline ends. CDR3 amino acids: CASSIGGGNHDTQYF. Here the CDR3 DNA reads TGTGCCAGTAGTATAGGAGGGGGGAACCATGATACGCAGTATTTT.

This clonotype was counted between two and nine times. V gene TRBV24-1 combines with J gene TRBJ2-5, with D perhaps matching TRBD1 (6 bases). The germline V and J ends were trimmed by 0 bases and 4 bases, with 14 bases remaining between them. In germline, CDR1 is KGHDR, CDR2 SFDVKD. There are 16 residues in the CDR3. Here the CDR3 DNA reads TGTGCCACCAGTGATTTGCGAGAAGGGGGTCGAGAGACCCAGTACTTC. It encodes CATSDLREGGRETQYF.

This chain connects TRBV5-1 to TRBJ2-1; 14 bases align to TRBD2. J lost 10 bases, V lost 0 bases, and 6 bases had no gene match. Germline CDR1 is SGHRS and CDR2 is YFSETQ. This CDR3 contains 16 residues. CDR3 sequence: CASSLGGLAGAREQFF. CDR3 in DNA: TGCGCCAGCAGCTTGGGGGGACTAGCGGGAGCCCGGGAGCAGTTCTTC.

This clonotype was counted only a few times. The chain is built from TRBV28 and TRBJ1-1, with TRBD1 identical over 7 bases. CDR3 length equals 13 residues. Germline CDR1 is MDHEN and CDR2 is SYDVKM. V lost 5 bases to trimming and J lost 4 bases; unmatched junction nucleotides: 4. The CDR3 DNA is TGTGCCAGCAGTGTTACAGGGGTCACTGAAGCTTTCTTT. Its protein is CASSVTGVTEAFF.

This chain connects TRBV29-1 to TRBJ2-7; no reliable D call. Deletions cut 4 bases from V and 3 bases from J, with 10 bases between. Germline V CDR1 and CDR2: SQVTM, ANQGSEA. The CDR3 runs to 12 residues. CDR3 sequence (DNA): TGCAGCGTTGCGCTGATTGACTACGAGCAGTACTTC. This codes for CSVALIDYEQYF.

This clonotype was detected only a few times. The chain's CDR3 is CSARNADRTYEQYF. CDR3 DNA sequence: TGCAGTGCTAGAAATGCGGATAGAACCTACGAGCAGTACTTC. This chain links TRBV20-1 with TRBJ2-7; D not resolved. CDR1 is DFQATT and CDR2 is SNEGSKA in the germline V gene (reference sequence). V was pared by 2 bases and J by 2 bases, with 13 bases between. This CDR3 has 14 residues.

V gene TRBV29-1 combines with J gene TRBJ2-3; D is unclear. This CDR3 comprises 12 residues. Germline CDR1 reads SQVTM; CDR2 reads ANQGSEA. V lost 7 bases and J 3 bases, leaving 11 bases between the germline ends. The CDR3 sequence is CSANKATDTQYF. CDR3 in DNA: TGCAGCGCCAACAAAGCTACAGATACGCAGTATTTT.

This clonotype has just a few counts. CDR3 amino acids: CASKNRGQLAKNIQYF. CDR3 nucleotide sequence: TGTGCCAGCAAAAACAGGGGGCAACTAGCCAAAAACATTCAGTACTTC. J is TRBJ2-4 and V is TRBV2; 9 positions match TRBD1. CDR1 and CDR2 (germline): SNHLY, FYNNEI. The trim removed 7 bases at V and 0 bases at J, leaving 7 bases unmatched. The CDR3 loop spans 16 amino acids.

There are a few counts of this clonotype. V and J are TRBV20-1 and TRBJ2-7; D might be TRBD1 (6 bases). This CDR3 has 13 residues. V lost 5 bases and J 4 bases, leaving 15 bases between the germline ends. The germline gives CDR1 DFQATT, CDR2 SNEGSKA (reference sequence). The CDR3 coding sequence is TGCAGTGCTGGGACCTTACAGGGATACGAGCAGTACTTC. Translation gives CSAGTLQGYEQYF.

This chain links TRBV19 with TRBJ2-3; TRBD2 aligns across 9 bases. The germline V gene has CDR1 LNHDA and CDR2 SQIVND (reference sequence). The V gene end was trimmed by 6 bases and the J gene end by 4 bases; junction bases not matched to a gene: 5. CDR3 length equals 14 residues. CDR3 nucleotides: TGTGCCAGTAGAAGACTAGCGGTATCAGATACGCAGTATTTT. It translates to CASRRLAVSDTQYF.

The V gene is TRBV29-1, the J gene TRBJ2-1; 10 nucleotides match TRBD2. Germline V gene sequence: CDR1 SQVTM, CDR2 ANQGSEA. This CDR3 is 15 amino acids long. J lost 0 bases, V lost 6 bases, and 5 bases had no gene match. In DNA form, the CDR3 reads TGCAGCGTGAACGGACTAGCGGACTCCTACAATGAGCAGTTCTTC. Its protein is CSVNGLADSYNEQFF.

The rearrangement links TRBV27 to TRBJ2-5; 7 nucleotides match TRBD2. The DNA matches TRBJ2-7 better at its end, which makes the J call doubtful. There are 13 residues in the CDR3. CDR1 and CDR2 from the germline V gene are MNHEY and SMNVEV (reference sequence). CDR3 DNA sequence: TGTGCCAGGCGGGGGACTGTCCCCTACGAGCAGTACTTC. Its translation is CARRGTVPYEQYF.

This clonotype has only a few counts. The chain joins TRBV9 to TRBJ2-7, with 7 positions matching TRBD1. This CDR3 has 16 amino acids. After removal of 0 bases from V and 3 bases from J, the junction contained 9 bases not matched to a gene. Germline V CDR1 and CDR2: SGDLS, YYNGEE. The CDR3 sequence is CASSVGATGLSYEQYF. CDR3 nucleotides: TGTGCCAGCAGCGTAGGAGCGACAGGGTTGAGCTACGAGCAGTACTTC.

A word on this clonotype: One junction end disagrees with the germline gene, perhaps due to a read error. The chain employs TRBV9 and TRBJ2-3; 9 nucleotides line up with TRBD2. The germline V gene has CDR1 SGDLS and CDR2 YYNGEE. The CDR3 sequence is 16 residues long. DNA for the CDR3: TGTGCCTGCAGCGTAGACGGCGGGAGGGCCCAAGATACGCAGTATTTT. Its protein is CACSVDGGRAQDTQYF.

This clonotype was seen ten or more times. This rearrangement joins TRBV27 to TRBJ1-2; D not certain. CDR3 length equals 12 residues. CDR1 is MNHEY and CDR2 is SMNVEV in the germline V gene (reference sequence). V was shortened by 3 bases and J by 4 bases, with 6 bases between the two germline ends. The CDR3 protein is CASSFGGYGYTF. CDR3 nucleotide sequence: TGTGCCAGCAGTTTCGGAGGCTATGGCTACACCTTC.

This chain joins TRBV5-1 and TRBJ1-4; tentatively, D is TRBD1 (6 bases). The CDR3 sequence is 14 residues long. Germline assignment: CDR1 SGHRS and CDR2 YFSETQ. V was cut by 8 bases and J by 8 bases, with 19 bases left in between. The CDR3 spells CASRRENRAEKLFF. The CDR3 nucleotides are TGCGCCAGTAGGCGGGAGAACAGGGCAGAAAAACTGTTTTTT.

This clonotype was seen only a few times. The V gene is TRBV20-1, the J gene TRBJ1-2; weak D call: TRBD1 (6 bases). From germline, CDR1 is DFQATT and CDR2 SNEGSKA (reference sequence). The CDR3 has 13 residues. V lost 6 bases and J 8 bases, leaving 19 bases between the germline ends. CDR3 in amino acids: CSAPPAGGQGYTF. The CDR3 DNA is TGCAGTGCCCCACCAGCCGGGGGCCAAGGCTACACCTTC.

The chain carries TRBV4-3 and TRBJ2-5; weak D call: TRBD2 (5 bases). The length of the CDR3 is 13 residues. The ends were cut back, 0 bases at V and 5 bases at J, with 7 bases in the middle. Germline V gene data show CDR1 as LGHNA and CDR2 as YSLEER. The CDR3, as DNA: TGCGCCAGCAGCCAAGATACTAGGGAGACCCAGTACTTC. It translates to CASSQDTRETQYF.

This sequence joins TRBV9 and TRBJ1-6; 11 bases agree with TRBD1. Looked up from germline, CDR1 is SGDLS and CDR2 is YYNGEE. The CDR3 length is 14 residues. The V segment lost 3 bases and the J segment 12 bases; nucleotides outside the gene matches: 5. CDR3 region: CASSGRTGGQPLHF. The CDR3 DNA sequence: TGTGCCAGCAGCGGTAGGACAGGGGGCCAACCCCTCCACTTT.

The rearrangement joins TRBV7-2 to TRBJ2-2; no definite D call. V shed 1 base and J shed 6 bases, with 12 bases lying between them. The CDR3 is 15 residues long. CDR1 is SGHTA, CDR2 FQGNSA, per germline. CDR3 in amino acids: CASSLGFYSAGELFF. CDR3 DNA sequence: TGTGCCAGCAGCTTAGGGTTTTATTCCGCCGGGGAGCTGTTTTTT. Full variable domain (rest looked up from reference TRBV7-2 and TRBJ2-2): GAGVSQSPSNKVTEKGKDVELRCDPISGHTALYWYRQSLGQGLEFLIYFQGNSAPDKSGLPSDRFSAERTGGSVSTLTIQRTQQEDSAVYLCASSLGFYSAGELFFGEGSRLTVL.

There are a few counts of this clonotype. The V gene is TRBV5-1, the J gene TRBJ2-5; 14 nucleotides align to TRBD2. The CDR3 is 18 residues long. Trimming removed 4 bases from V and 4 bases from J; junction bases left unmatched: 12. The V gene's germline CDR1 is SGHRS and CDR2 YFSETQ. Here the CDR3 reads CASSLRTSGRTSIETQYF. The DNA of the CDR3 is TGCGCCAGCAGCCTGAGGACTAGCGGGAGGACTTCGATAGAGACCCAGTACTTC.

This clonotype turned up a few times. The rearrangement uses TRBV12-3 or TRBV12-4 and TRBJ1-2, with a tentative D call TRBD1 (6 bases). V lost 6 bases, J lost 5 bases, and 19 bases lay in between. The length of the CDR3 is 15 residues. This CDR3 reads CASRGGPSKIYGYTF. In nucleotides, the CDR3 is TGTGCCAGCAGAGGGGGGCCCTCCAAGATATATGGCTACACCTTC.

This chain uses TRBV2 with TRBJ2-1, with D perhaps being TRBD1 or TRBD2 (6 bases each). Germline V gene lookup returns CDR1 SNHLY and CDR2 FYNNEI. The CDR3 contains 15 residues. Trimming cost V 10 bases and J 0 bases, with 16 bases left between them. CDR3 DNA: TGTGCCACCGAGGAGGGGGTTACCTCCTACAATGAGCAGTTCTTC. Its translation: CATEEGVTSYNEQFF.

Only a few counts were recorded for this clonotype. The rearrangement uses TRBV4-2 and TRBJ1-1, with D maybe TRBD1 (5 bases). There are 15 residues in the CDR3. The ends were cut back, 0 bases at V and 1 base at J, with 9 bases in the middle. CDR1 LGHNA and CDR2 YNFKEQ come from the germline V gene. The CDR3 sequence is CASSQDRQGNTEAFF. The DNA of the CDR3 is TGTGCCAGCAGCCAAGATCGGCAGGGGAACACTGAAGCTTTCTTT.

The gene calls are TRBV27 and TRBJ1-2, with D unclear. V gave up 7 bases and J gave up 5 bases, with 14 bases separating them. CDR3 size: 13 residues. Germline CDR1 is MNHEY and CDR2 is SMNVEV (reference sequence). The CDR3 sequence is CASKRPGVYGYTF. The DNA of the CDR3 is TGTGCCAGCAAGAGGCCGGGAGTGTATGGCTACACCTTC.

This clonotype was seen more than once but under ten times. V gene TRBV18 combines with J gene TRBJ2-7; D not resolved. The CDR3 spans 12 residues. Germline CDR1 and CDR2: KGHSH and LQKENI. Trimming pared 8 bases from V and 4 bases from J, leaving 12 bases between. Written as DNA, the CDR3 is TGTGCCAGCGGGCCAAGGACGTACGAGCAGTACTTC. This sequence encodes CASGPRTYEQYF.

In its sample, this clonotype was seen a few times. V gene TRBV6-6 combines with J gene TRBJ2-7; D perhaps matches TRBD1 (5 bases). The V gene lost 10 bases and the J gene lost 1 base, with 8 bases spanning the gap. Germline CDR1 is MNHNY and CDR2 is SVGAGI (reference sequence). The CDR3 extends over 11 amino acids. The CDR3, as DNA: TGTGCCACAGGGAAATCCTACGAGCAGTACTTC. It yields the protein CATGKSYEQYF.

The chain employs TRBV28 and TRBJ2-5; the D is unclear. Trimming stripped 2 bases from V and 0 bases from J, with 16 bases between. The V gene's germline CDR1 is MDHEN and CDR2 SYDVKM. This CDR3 has 17 amino acids. In nucleotides, the CDR3 is TGTGCCAGCAGTTTACTTACAAGTCTCAAGTACCAAGAGACCCAGTACTTC. Translation: CASSLLTSLKYQETQYF.

In this sample, this clonotype turned up a few times. CDR3 sequence (DNA): TGTGCCAGCAGCGGGGACTACGCGGATCAGTTCTTC. Encoded protein: CASSGDYADQFF. The chain combines TRBV14 with TRBJ2-1; 7 positions agree with TRBD2. CDR1 and CDR2 from the germline V gene are SGHDN and FVKESK. The CDR3 totals 12 residues. The V and J ends lost 5 bases and 13 bases, in that order; junction bases with no gene match: 8.